This T cell receptor (beta chain) was sequenced in a study of blood T cell repertoires in COVID-19 (dated by TCRdb to about 2020). Notes on the research overall: The collaborator samples originated in the United States, Italy and Spain and spanned the acute and convalescent phases of COVID-19. The prospective study material was composed of cDNA or gDNA derived from T cells, B-cell-depleted T cells, or PBMCs. Subjects who had been exposed to COVID-19, were actively infected with it, or had recovered from it provided the deeply sampled blood TCRbeta repertoires that made up the dataset. The repertoires were released in a freely available public database intended as a resource for research on the immune response to SARS-CoV-2. The samples were drawn from the first 160 participants of the ongoing ImmuneRACE study and from roughly 1,300 subjects provided by 6 global collaborators. A de-identified subject ID, COVID-19 status, age in years and sex were almost always included in the sample metadata. HLA class I and class II types, where available, came from metadata supplied by the sample provider rather than from assay-based typing.

Points the paper makes about the study in general: Clinical and demographic metadata were provided uncurated, with the amount varying by source and participant.

The immunoSEQ Assay, a bias-controlled multiplex PCR, was used to amplify TCRbeta CDR3 regions from genomic DNA. The original pipeline was this. The number of nucleated cells in each sample was estimated from the amplification of reference gene primers within the assay. Sequence reads were collapsed and filtered to measure the absolute abundance of every unique TCRbeta CDR3 rearrangement. For each sample, productive Simpson clonality was calculated as the square root of Simpson's diversity index across productive rearrangements. In its TCRdb copy, this immuneACCESS table keeps in-frame sequences only and misses some clones. Where compared with another copy, unresolved V genes explain less than half of these, and the others have no known cause. That table gives V, J and clone size, and the DNA gave D and trimming. The sample contains 150,000 to 170,000 clones, under 90% of them found a single time. More than 5.5% of the sample lies in the top ten.

This clone was counted at least ten times. Its antigen specificity is not known. Base quality data are lacking; no much larger clone is found one base away. There are 14 amino acids in the CDR3, from cysteine to phenylalanine inclusive. The only DNA kept is the CDR3, 42 bases in frame from the first base. Enrolling through a virtual design, the prospective study's participants ranged in age from roughly 18 to 90 years and lived across some 22 United States geographic areas. Cohort assignment in the prospective study relied on participant-reported clinical history from a screening survey and a study questionnaire. For ImmuneRACE Cohort 3, a participant was defined as recovered based on two consecutive negative NP/OP PCR tests, clearance by a healthcare professional, or resolution of symptoms. Mobile phlebotomists in the prospective study collected whole blood, serum and a nasopharyngeal or oropharyngeal swab from every participant. Over a 2-month period, participants in the prospective study had the option of providing additional blood draws and questionnaires. Blood samples from the prospective study were shipped frozen or at room temperature prior to DNA extraction.

The chain was built from TRBV12-2 and TRBJ2-7; the D segment call TRBD1 is taken from the table without a DNA check. TRBV12-2 is assigned pseudogene status. Sequencing was done on a sample of PBMCs or T cells enriched from blood (not recorded which). The source of this sequence is a man aged 50 to 60 who had recovered from COVID-19. CDR3 reads: CASRTQQGCHEQYF. In nucleotides, the sequence is TGTGCAAGTCGTACCCAACAGGGGTGCCACGAGCAGTACTTC.